This entry describes one T cell receptor (beta chain). Its target is not known. The CDR3 consists of 16 residues. CDR1 and CDR2 (germline): MGHDK, SYGVNS. With 4 bases removed from V and 0 bases from J, the gap between germline ends came to 10 bases. 60 Vbeta and 13 Jbeta primers were used in PCR. The method was immunoSEQ multiplex PCR; TCRdb's version includes in-frame clones alone and lacks a portion of them. The table shows about 200,000 clones, with roughly 80% occurring only once. The data were obtained in a study of cytomegalovirus exposure and HLA in healthy donors. Across the whole study: Genetic ancestry analysis placed over 75% of the 398 donors that were genotyped in the Caucasian-associated cluster. The study, taken as a whole, reports: A list of 164 TCR beta chains associated with cytomegalovirus was given.

The clonotype comes from a woman between 18 and 29 years old in good health and CMV-seronegative. V is TRBV25-1 and J is TRBJ1-6; D is unclear. The specimen sequenced was PBMCs. CDR3 loop: CASSAAGSSYNSPLHF. DNA for the CDR3: TGTGCCAGCAGTGCGGCGGGGAGCTCCTATAATTCACCCCTCCACTTT.